The T cell receptor beta chain under discussion was sequenced for a study of T cells in Graves' hyperthyroidism and ophthalmopathy. TCR beta CDR3 regions were amplified from RNA. HTBI primers were the set used in a first-round RT-PCR of the TCR CDR3. TCRdb called the multiplex PCR reads again in MiXCR, with one record for every CDR3 protein. The sample carries about 700,000 distinct CDR3 sequences, 12% to 15% recorded once. This clonotype was seen at least ten times. V lost 6 bases and J lost 1; bases outside the gene matches: 5. CDR1 and CDR2 from the germline V gene are MNHNS and SASEGT. The CDR3 is made up of 14 amino acids.

The chain combines TRBV6-1 with TRBJ1-1, with TRBD1 matching over 7 bases. The receptor was isolated from a woman aged 18-30 years with Graves' hyperthyroidism. The source material was blood. The CDR3 DNA is TGTGCCAGCAGGACTACAGGGGAGAACACTGAAGCTTTCTTT. Translating gives CASRTTGENTEAFF.